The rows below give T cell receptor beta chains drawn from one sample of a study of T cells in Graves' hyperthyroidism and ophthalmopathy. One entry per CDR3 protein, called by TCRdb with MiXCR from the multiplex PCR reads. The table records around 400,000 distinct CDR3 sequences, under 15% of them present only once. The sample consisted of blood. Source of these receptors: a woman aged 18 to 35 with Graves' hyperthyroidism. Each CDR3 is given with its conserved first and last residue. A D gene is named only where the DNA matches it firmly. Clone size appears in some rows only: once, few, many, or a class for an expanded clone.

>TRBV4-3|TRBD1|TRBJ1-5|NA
CASSQVAGGGQPQHF
TGCGCCAGCAGCCAAGTCGCAGGGGGTGGACAGCCCCAGCATTTT
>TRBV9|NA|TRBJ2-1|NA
CASSPRLTVGGEQFF
TGTGCCAGCAGCCCCCGGTTGACAGTAGGAGGAGAGCAGTTCTTC
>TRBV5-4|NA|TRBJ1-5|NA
CASSLDSGQPQHF
TGTGCCAGCAGCTTGGACTCGGGGCAGCCCCAGCATTTT
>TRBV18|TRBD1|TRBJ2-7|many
CASSHRGNEQYF
TGTGCCAGCTCGCACAGGGGCAACGAGCAGTACTTC
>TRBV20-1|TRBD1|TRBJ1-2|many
CSAFTGANYGYTF
TGCAGTGCTTTCACAGGGGCCAACTATGGCTACACCTTC
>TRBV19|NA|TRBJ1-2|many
CASSSQPSYGYTF
TGTGCCAGTAGTAGCCAGCCCTCCTATGGCTACACCTTC
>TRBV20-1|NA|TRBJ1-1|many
CSGQENTEAFF
TGCAGTGGACAGGAGAACACTGAAGCTTTCTTT
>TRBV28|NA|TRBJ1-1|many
CASSPGLGNTEAFF
TGTGCCAGCAGTCCCGGCCTAGGGAACACTGAAGCTTTCTTT
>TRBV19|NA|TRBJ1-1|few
CASGTGTEAFF
TGTGCCAGCGGGACTGGCACTGAAGCTTTCTTT
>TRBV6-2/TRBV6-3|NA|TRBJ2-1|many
CASSLTPFSYNEQFF
TGTGCCAGCAGCTTGACTCCTTTTTCCTACAATGAGCAGTTCTTC
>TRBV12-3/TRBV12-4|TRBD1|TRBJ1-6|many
CASSIQGARSSPLHF
TGTGCCAGCAGCATACAGGGGGCGCGGAGTTCACCCCTCCACTTT
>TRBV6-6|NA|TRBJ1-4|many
CASSYSFSTNEKLFF
TGTGCCAGCAGTTACTCTTTCAGTACTAATGAAAAACTGTTTTTT
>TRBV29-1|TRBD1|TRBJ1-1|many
CSVGQGAGGAFF
TGCAGCGTCGGACAGGGGGCAGGAGGAGCTTTCTTT
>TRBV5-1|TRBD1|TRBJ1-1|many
CASSNGQGSAEAFF
TGCGCCAGCAGCAACGGACAGGGGAGCGCTGAAGCTTTCTTT
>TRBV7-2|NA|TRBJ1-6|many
CASSADIFRNHNSPLHF
TGTGCCAGCAGCGCCGACATCTTCCGTAACCATAATTCACCCCTCCACTTT
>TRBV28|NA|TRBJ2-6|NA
CASSLSRSGANVLTF
TGTGCCAGCAGTTTAAGCCGCTCTGGGGCCAACGTCCTGACTTTC
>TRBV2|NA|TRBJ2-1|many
CASTEGGYEQFF
TGTGCCAGCACCGAGGGGGGGTATGAGCAGTTCTTC
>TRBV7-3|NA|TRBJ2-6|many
CASSPTGISGANVLTF
TGTGCCAGCAGCCCTACAGGGATTTCTGGGGCCAACGTCCTGACTTTC
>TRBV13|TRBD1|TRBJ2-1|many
CASSSWDRGISSSYNEQFF
TGTGCCAGCAGCTCGTGGGACAGGGGGATTTCGAGCTCCTACAATGAGCAGTTCTTC
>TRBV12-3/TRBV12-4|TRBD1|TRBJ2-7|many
CASTIQGAGNEQYF
TGTGCCAGCACCATACAGGGGGCTGGGAACGAGCAGTACTTC
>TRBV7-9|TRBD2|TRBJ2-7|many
CASSLVLAGDEQYF
TGTGCCAGCAGCTTAGTACTAGCGGGGGACGAGCAGTACTTC
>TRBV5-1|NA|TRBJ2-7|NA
CASSATGPEQYF
TGCGCCAGCAGCGCCACAGGCCCCGAGCAGTACTTC
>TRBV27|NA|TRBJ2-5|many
CASSLGGIVETQYF
TGTGCCAGCAGTTTAGGGGGGATCGTAGAGACCCAGTACTTC
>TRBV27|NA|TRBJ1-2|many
CASSLWTSVYGYTF
TGTGCCAGCAGTTTGTGGACTTCGGTCTATGGCTACACCTTC
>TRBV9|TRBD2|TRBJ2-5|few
CASSGSGLAGETQYF
TGTGCCAGCAGCGGCAGTGGACTAGCGGGGGAGACCCAGTACTTC
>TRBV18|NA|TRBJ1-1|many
CASSPRAKNTEAFF
TGTGCCAGCTCCCCGAGGGCGAAGAACACTGAAGCTTTCTTT
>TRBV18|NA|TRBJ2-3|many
CASSPPNGKDTQYF
TGTGCCAGCTCACCACCGAACGGAAAAGATACGCAGTATTTT
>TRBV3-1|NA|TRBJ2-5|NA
CASSPRGLETQYF
TGTGCCAGCAGCCCCCGCGGCCTGGAGACCCAGTACTTC
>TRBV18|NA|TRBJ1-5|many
CASSPTAAINQPQHF
TGTGCCAGCTCACCCACCGCAGCGATAAATCAGCCCCAGCATTTT
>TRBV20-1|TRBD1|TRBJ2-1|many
CSARDGDRGGHDEQFF
TGCAGTGCTAGAGATGGGGACAGGGGGGGGCACGATGAGCAGTTCTTC
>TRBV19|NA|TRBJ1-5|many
CATAAVRGNQPQHF
TGTGCCACCGCAGCGGTCAGAGGGAATCAGCCCCAGCATTTT
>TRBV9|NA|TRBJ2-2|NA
CASSVVGQANTGELFF
TGTGCCAGCAGCGTAGTAGGGCAGGCCAACACCGGGGAGCTGTTTTTT
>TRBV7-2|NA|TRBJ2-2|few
CASSLFRVKTGELFF
TGTGCCAGCAGCTTATTCAGGGTGAAGACCGGGGAGCTGTTTTTT
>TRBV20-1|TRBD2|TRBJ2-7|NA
CSARLSGGGEQYF
TGCAGTGCTAGATTATCGGGGGGGGGCGAGCAGTACTTC
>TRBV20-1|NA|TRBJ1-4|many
CSAIGPGVNEKLFF
TGCAGTGCAATCGGACCCGGAGTTAATGAAAAACTGTTTTTT
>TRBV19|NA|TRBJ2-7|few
CASSAAGQSYEQYF
TGTGCCAGTAGTGCCGCTGGACAGAGCTACGAGCAGTACTTC
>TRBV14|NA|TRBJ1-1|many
CASSQDWVTEAFF
TGTGCCAGCAGCCAGGATTGGGTAACTGAAGCTTTCTTT
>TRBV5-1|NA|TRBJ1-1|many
CASSLEGLNTEAFF
TGCGCCAGCAGCTTGGAGGGCTTGAACACTGAAGCTTTCTTT
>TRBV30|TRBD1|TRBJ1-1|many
CAWSVGTGTTEAFF
TGTGCCTGGAGTGTGGGGACAGGAACCACTGAAGCTTTCTTT
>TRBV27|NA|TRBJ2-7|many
CASSLSVILSHEQYF
TGTGCCAGCAGTTTATCAGTGATTCTTAGCCACGAGCAGTACTTC
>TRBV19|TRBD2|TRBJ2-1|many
CASSIRVALAGDSNEQFF
TGTGCCAGTAGTATAAGAGTAGCTCTAGCGGGAGACAGCAATGAGCAGTTCTTC
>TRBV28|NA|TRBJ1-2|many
CASSLAGQLYGYTF
TGTGCCAGCAGTTTAGCGGGACAACTCTATGGCTACACCTTC
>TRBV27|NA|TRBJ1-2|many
CASRQGGRGYTF
TGTGCCAGCAGACAAGGGGGACGCGGCTACACCTTC
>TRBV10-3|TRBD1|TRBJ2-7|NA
CAISGDRANEQYF
TGTGCCATCAGTGGGGACAGGGCAAACGAGCAGTACTTC
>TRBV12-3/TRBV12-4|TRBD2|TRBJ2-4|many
CASSFGGGRASNIQYF
TGTGCCAGCAGTTTTGGAGGAGGGAGGGCCTCGAACATTCAGTACTTC
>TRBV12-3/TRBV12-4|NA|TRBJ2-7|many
CASSYKRGAEQYF
TGTGCCAGCAGTTACAAACGTGGGGCCGAGCAGTACTTC
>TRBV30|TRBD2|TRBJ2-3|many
CAWSVVVAGGDTQYF
TGTGCCTGGAGTGTCGTGGTAGCGGGAGGAGATACGCAGTATTTT
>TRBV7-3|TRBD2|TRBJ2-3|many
CASSPGLAGGQDTQYF
TGTGCCAGCAGCCCGGGACTAGCGGGGGGGCAAGATACGCAGTATTTT
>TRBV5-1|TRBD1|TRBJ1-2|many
CASSLLDRAGFYGYTF
TGCGCCAGCAGCTTGTTGGACAGGGCTGGGTTCTATGGCTACACCTTC
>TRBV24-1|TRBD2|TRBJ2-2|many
CATSDLALAGGPRTGELFF
TGTGCCACCAGTGATTTGGCCCTAGCGGGAGGGCCCCGGACCGGGGAGCTGTTTTTT
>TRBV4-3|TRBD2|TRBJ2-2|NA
CASSQDLAGGPGTGELFF
TGCGCCAGCAGCCAAGATCTAGCGGGAGGGCCAGGCACCGGGGAGCTGTTTTTT
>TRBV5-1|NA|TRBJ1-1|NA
CASSLDWKGITEAFF
TGCGCCAGCAGCTTGGATTGGAAAGGAATCACTGAAGCTTTCTTT
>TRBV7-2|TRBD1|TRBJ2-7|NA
CASSPGTGGRKVSYEQYF
TGTGCCAGCAGCCCCGGGACAGGGGGGAGGAAGGTATCCTACGAGCAGTACTTC
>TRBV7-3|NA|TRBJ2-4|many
CASSRRGMDIQYF
TGTGCCAGCAGCAGACGGGGTATGGACATTCAGTACTTC
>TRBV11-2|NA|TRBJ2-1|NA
CASSLGLPYEQFF
TGTGCCAGCAGCTTAGGCCTTCCCTATGAGCAGTTCTTC
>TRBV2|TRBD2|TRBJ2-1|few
CASSGLLAGSFF
TGTGCCAGCAGTGGGCTCCTAGCGGGATCGTTCTTC
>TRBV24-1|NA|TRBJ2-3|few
CATSDRRGRDTQYF
TGTGCCACCAGTGATCGCAGGGGTCGCGATACGCAGTATTTT
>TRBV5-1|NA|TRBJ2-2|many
CASSFGTGTRKNTGELFF
TGCGCCAGCAGCTTTGGTACCGGGACTCGAAAGAATACCGGGGAGCTGTTTTTT
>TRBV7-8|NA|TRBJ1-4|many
CASSVTDATNEKLFF
TGTGCCAGCAGTGTGACGGATGCAACTAATGAAAAACTGTTTTTT
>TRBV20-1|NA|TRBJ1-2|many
CSALTPVGSGYTF
TGCAGTGCCCTAACTCCCGTGGGTTCTGGCTACACCTTC